This T cell receptor beta chain emerged from a study of OX40 agonist ivuxolimab in advanced cancers. A note on the overall study: Ivuxolimab was an agonistic, fully human IgG2 monoclonal antibody directed against OX40 (CD134), a costimulatory receptor. Intravenous ivuxolimab was administered to patients every 2 weeks at six dose levels: 0.01, 0.1, 0.3, 1.5, 3 and 10 mg/kg. Of the roughly 51 patients in dose escalation, about 20 had hepatocellular carcinoma, some 15 had melanoma, 9 had renal cell carcinoma and 9 had head and neck cancer. In the dose-escalation cohort, roughly 80% of patients were male, and the mean age was approximately 60 years, with a range of roughly 20 to 85. Patients were allowed to have had prior anti-PD-1, anti-PD-L1 or anti-CTLA-4 therapy, and 40% to 45% of the dose-escalation patients had previously received checkpoint inhibitors. Partial responses occurred in three dose-escalation patients: two with cutaneous melanoma and one with hepatocellular carcinoma. The purpose of peripheral TCRbeta sequencing was to test whether ivuxolimab changed TCR sequence diversity and led to clonal T-cell expansion. The paper reports the monotherapy dose-escalation portion (N of about 54 patients) of the phase I ivuxolimab trial.

The trial excluded patients who had a history of autoimmune disease or were on systemic immunosuppression. Peripheral blood for TCR sequencing was drawn from every dose cohort at baseline, at cycle 4 day 1 and at cycle 7 day 1. Samples came from an open-label, multicenter, first-in-human phase I dose-escalation trial of ivuxolimab. Adults with locally advanced or metastatic melanoma, renal cell carcinoma, hepatocellular carcinoma or head and neck squamous cell carcinoma were enrolled in the trial. Before TCR sequencing, CD4+ T cells and CD8+ T cells from peripheral blood were sorted into separate populations. Genomic DNA was isolated from the sorted cells so that the TCRbeta CDR3 region could be sequenced. TCRbeta CDR3 regions were sequenced using the immunoSEQ Assay. In TCRdb, the immuneACCESS table is reduced to in-frame sequences with V and J assigned. These tables do not hold every clone; where another copy was compared, an unresolved V gene accounts for under half, and the others remain unexplained. The sample records 13,000 or so clones, 80% of which are singletons. The ten largest account for about 35% of the sample.

CDR1 and CDR2, looked up from the germline V gene, are SGHDT and YYEEEE. The CDR3 holds 14 amino acids from the cysteine to the phenylalanine. Just the 42-base CDR3 DNA is kept, in frame starting at base 1. Relative to germline, V is missing 2 bases and J is missing 6 bases, with 3 bases of the junction outside any gene match. This clone has a single count. Its antigen is still unknown. No base quality information exists; no much larger clone differs at one position. Results and caveats for the whole study, not just this receptor: Low levels of normalized T-cell clonal expansion were also seen in some nonresponding patients. Antigen specificity was not determined for the clonally expanded peripheral T cells. After ivuxolimab, more expanded clones were found on average in CD8+ T cells than in CD4+ T cells. In the 0.1-3.0 mg/kg groups, partial responders had among the lowest normalized peripheral clonal expansion, particularly in CD8+ T cells. At doses of 0.1 to 3.0 mg/kg, clonal expansion of both CD4+ and CD8+ T cells in blood was seen between baseline and week 6.

This sequence uses TRBV5-6 and TRBJ2-7; TRBD1 fits 12 bases in the junction. This specimen was CD4+ or CD8+ T cells sorted from blood, taken in a trial of the OX40 agonist ivuxolimab. This clonotype was sampled from an adult with an advanced solid tumor such as melanoma, head and neck, liver or kidney cancer. CDR3 region: CASSFGTGGFEQYF. The nucleotide sequence reads TGTGCCAGCAGCTTCGGGACAGGGGGCTTCGAGCAGTACTTC.